This TCR beta chain was obtained from a study of T cells in localized non-small cell lung cancer. Study-wide findings and caveats: Sequencing covered just one tumor region, so heterogeneity cannot be ruled out. Among the tissues sampled, uninvolved adjacent lung had the highest T cell clonality, above tumor. An association was observed between higher blood T cell density and longer overall survival.

Adjacent lung samples, free of atypia, were obtained at least 2 cm from the tumor margin. There are a few counts of this clone. Its target is unknown. CDR3 length: 11 residues. V was trimmed by 8 bases and J by 1 base, leaving 5 bases between them. Repertoires were generated with immunoSEQ multiplex PCR, while TCRdb's copy carries only in-frame clones and drops some. The sample includes some 2,700 clones, around 25% of them seen just once. This TCR was sampled from a female donor over 55 with stage I squamous cell lung carcinoma. The V gene is TRBV6-7, the J gene TRBJ1-1; D unresolved. TRBV6-7 is identified as an open reading frame with a role that is uncertain. This specimen was normal lung tissue next to the tumor, taken before any cancer treatment. CDR3 nucleotides: TGTGCCAGCGGACGGAACACTGAAGCTTTCTTT. Its translation is CASGRNTEAFF.